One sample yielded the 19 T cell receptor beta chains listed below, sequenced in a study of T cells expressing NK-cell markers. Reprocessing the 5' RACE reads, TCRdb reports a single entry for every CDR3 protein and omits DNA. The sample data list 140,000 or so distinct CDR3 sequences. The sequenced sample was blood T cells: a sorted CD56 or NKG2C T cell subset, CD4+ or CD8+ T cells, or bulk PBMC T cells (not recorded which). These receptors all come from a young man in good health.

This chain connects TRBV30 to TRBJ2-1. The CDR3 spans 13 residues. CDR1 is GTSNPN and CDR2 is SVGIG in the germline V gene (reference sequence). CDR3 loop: CAWSVNREYEQFF.

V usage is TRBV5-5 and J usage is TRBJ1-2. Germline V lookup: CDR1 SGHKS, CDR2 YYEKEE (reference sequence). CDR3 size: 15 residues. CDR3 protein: CASSLNSGASYGYTF. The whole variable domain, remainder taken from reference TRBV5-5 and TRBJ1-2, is DAGVTQSPTHLIKTRGQQVTLRCSPISGHKSVSWYQQVLGQGPQFIFQYYEKEERGRGNFPDRFSARQFPNYSSELNVNALLLGDSALYLCASSLNSGASYGYTFGSGTRLTVV.

CDR3 residues: CASSQDKRGYNEQFF. The rearrangement uses TRBV4-2 and TRBJ2-1; no DNA is available, so the TRBD1 call from TCRdb remains unchecked. Germline assignment: CDR1 LGHNA and CDR2 YNFKEQ. The CDR3 spans 15 residues.

This CDR3 is CSGTQSYNEQFF. The genes are TRBV20-1 and TRBJ2-1; the D call from TCRdb, TRBD2, cannot be confirmed without DNA. The CDR3 runs 12 residues. In germline, CDR1 is DFQATT, CDR2 SNEGSKA (reference sequence).

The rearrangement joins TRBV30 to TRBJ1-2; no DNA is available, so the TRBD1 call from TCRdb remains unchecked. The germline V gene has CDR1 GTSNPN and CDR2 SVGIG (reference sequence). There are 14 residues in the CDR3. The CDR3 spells CAWSNQGGDYGYTF. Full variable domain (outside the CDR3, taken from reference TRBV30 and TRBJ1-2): SQTIHQWPATLVQPVGSPLSLECTVEGTSNPNLYWYRQAAGRGLQLLFYSVGIGQISSEVPQNLSASRPQDRQFILSSKKLLLSDSGFYLCAWSNQGGDYGYTFGSGTRLTVV.

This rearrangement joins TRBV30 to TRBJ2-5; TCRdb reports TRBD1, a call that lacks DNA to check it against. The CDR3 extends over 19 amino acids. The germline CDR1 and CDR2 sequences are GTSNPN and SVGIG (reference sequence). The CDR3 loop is CAWSVPPDRAKSLQETQYF. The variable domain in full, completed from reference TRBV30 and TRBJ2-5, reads SQTIHQWPATLVQPVGSPLSLECTVEGTSNPNLYWYRQAAGRGLQLLFYSVGIGQISSEVPQNLSASRPQDRQFILSSKKLLLSDSGFYLCAWSVPPDRAKSLQETQYFGPGTRLLVL.

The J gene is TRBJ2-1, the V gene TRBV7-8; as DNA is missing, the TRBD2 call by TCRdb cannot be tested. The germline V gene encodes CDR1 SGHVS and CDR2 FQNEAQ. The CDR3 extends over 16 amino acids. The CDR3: CASSSLAGLGVREQFF.

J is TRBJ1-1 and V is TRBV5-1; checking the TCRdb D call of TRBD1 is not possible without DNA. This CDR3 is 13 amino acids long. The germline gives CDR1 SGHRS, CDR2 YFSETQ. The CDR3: CASSPRDGTEAFF.

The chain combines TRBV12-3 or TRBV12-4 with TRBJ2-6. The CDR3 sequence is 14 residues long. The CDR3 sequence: CASRSSSGANVLTF.

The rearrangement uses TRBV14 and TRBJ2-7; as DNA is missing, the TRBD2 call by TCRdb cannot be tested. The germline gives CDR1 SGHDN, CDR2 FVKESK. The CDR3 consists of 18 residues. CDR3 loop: CASSQELSLASPEYEQYF.

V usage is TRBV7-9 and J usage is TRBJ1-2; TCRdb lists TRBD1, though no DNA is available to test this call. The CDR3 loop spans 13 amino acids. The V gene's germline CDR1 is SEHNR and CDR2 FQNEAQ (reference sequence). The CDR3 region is CASSLGSGYGYTF.

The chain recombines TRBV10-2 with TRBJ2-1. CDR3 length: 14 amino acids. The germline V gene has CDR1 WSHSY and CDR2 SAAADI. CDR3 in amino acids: CASSDPLEIYEQFF.

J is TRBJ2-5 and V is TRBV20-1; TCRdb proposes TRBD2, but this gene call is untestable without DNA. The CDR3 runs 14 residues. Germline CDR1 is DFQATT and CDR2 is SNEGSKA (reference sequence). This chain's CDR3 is CSALDDTRWETQYF.

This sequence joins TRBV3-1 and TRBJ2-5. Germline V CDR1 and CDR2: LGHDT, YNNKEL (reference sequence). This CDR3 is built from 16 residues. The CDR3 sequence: CASSQVIFGLEETQYF.

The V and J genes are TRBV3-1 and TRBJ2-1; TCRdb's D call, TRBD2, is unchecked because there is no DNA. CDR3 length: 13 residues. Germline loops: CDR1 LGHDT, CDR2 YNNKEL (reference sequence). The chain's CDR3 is CASSLNRGPEEFF.

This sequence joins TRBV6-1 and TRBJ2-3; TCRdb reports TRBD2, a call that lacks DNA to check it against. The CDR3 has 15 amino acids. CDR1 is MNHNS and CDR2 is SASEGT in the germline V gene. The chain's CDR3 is CASALTSGSYDTQYF.

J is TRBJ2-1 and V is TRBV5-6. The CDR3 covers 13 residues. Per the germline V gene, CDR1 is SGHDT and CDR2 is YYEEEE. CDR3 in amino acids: CASSFRIWDEQFF.

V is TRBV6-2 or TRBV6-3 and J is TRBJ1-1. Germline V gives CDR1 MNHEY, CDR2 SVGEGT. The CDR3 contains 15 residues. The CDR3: CASSSRGLMNTEAFF.

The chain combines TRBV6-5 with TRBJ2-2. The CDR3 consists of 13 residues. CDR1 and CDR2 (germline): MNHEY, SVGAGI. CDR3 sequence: CASSSLVGGELFF.